This record concerns one T cell receptor beta chain sequence. Its antigen is unknown. No qualities accompany the bases; no much larger clone lies one base away. From the cysteine up to the phenylalanine, the CDR3 has a length of 14 residues. The DNA shown is the 42-base CDR3, in frame from base 1. V drops 5 bases and J drops 4 bases, leaving 14 bases in between. According to the germline V gene (reference sequence), CDR1 reads SGHAT and CDR2 reads FQDESV. This record comes from a study of cytomegalovirus exposure and HLA in healthy donors (dated by TCRdb to 2017 to 2019). About the study as a whole: According to an earlier analysis of 450 to 650 of the donors, about 180 million T cells yielded 90 million to 130 million unique TCR beta sequences and approximately 280 Gb of sequence data. Roughly 290 gigabases of sequencing data and around 85 million unique TCR sequences made up an early release that covered roughly 670 HLA-typed donors. Among the approximately 400 genotyped donors, around 79% belonged to the genetic ancestry cluster associated with self-reported Caucasian donors. The study was designed to test whether signatures of past pathogen exposure could be identified by cataloging public T cell receptors. The T cell repertoires of 666 subjects were profiled by immunosequencing and related to cytomegalovirus serostatus. A separate validation cohort of roughly 110 different subjects was used in addition to the 666-subject first cohort. High-throughput TCR immunosequencing, statistical association of individual TCRs with disease status, and machine learning were combined to predict cytomegalovirus infection status. In a later analysis, previously published TCR beta repertoires from 666 donors were re-analyzed and high-resolution HLA genotyping was added so that TCR occurrence patterns could be studied. Rather than using new phenotypic data, the later analysis identified candidate immune exposures from TCR beta sequences and from how often those sequences occurred across donors. An earlier analysis of some 500 of the donors applied high-throughput TCR beta sequencing to assess whether each TCR beta V gene segment acted as functional or pseudogenic. Donor age, sex, ethnicity and CMV serostatus were collected together with the repertoire data. A later genetic analysis took genome-wide SNP genotypes for about 55% of the 666 donors and used that subset as a discovery cohort. All discovery cohort repertoires had been generated using a single sequencing platform. HLA typing covered class I and class II loci at four-digit resolution. The number of donors typed differed by locus, with roughly 620-630 for A, B, C, DRB1 and DQB1, over 500 for DQA1, under 610 for DPA1, and around 460 for DPB1. Roughly five DR-DQ haplotypes were handled as single units for association and clustering, since linkage in the cohort was strong. On average, around 230,000 unique TCR beta nucleotide sequences were sequenced per donor among a few hundred genotyped donors of the cohort, with 15% to 20% of those sequences being non-productive.

Libraries were constructed by the immunoSEQ multiplex PCR assay. For the multiplex PCR, a mixture combining 60 forward primers for TCR Vbeta segments and 13 reverse primers for TCR Jbeta segments was used. The CDR3 region of rearranged TCR beta genes was amplified from genomic DNA with a multiplex PCR assay. The amplified TCR beta libraries were sequenced on the Illumina HiSeq System as 87-base-pair reads. On the authors' methods: Across the 670 or so repertoires, a later analysis counted 80 million or so unique TCR beta chains, roughly 11 million of which were shared by at least two donors. Raw reads were error-corrected and collapsed into unique sequences with a nearest-neighbor algorithm that merged closely related sequences to remove PCR and sequencing errors. Alignment of CDR3 sequences to IMGT reference sequences was used to assign V, D and J gene segments. For a sequence to be retained, a match of at least six nucleotides to both a V gene segment and a J gene segment was required. Rearrangements were called productive when the CDR3 lacked stop codons and stayed in frame with V and J; all others were non-productive. Following IMGT convention, CDR3 was defined as the stretch from the second conserved V-encoded cysteine up to the conserved J-encoded phenylalanine. The earlier analysis of about 560 of the donors excluded any sequence lacking an unambiguous match to a single V gene segment. An earlier analysis of 500 to 700 of the donors classified V segments as functional when productive rearrangements were above 56.7% and as segregating when the standard deviation between donors was above 5%. A statistical classification framework was built for diagnosing cytomegalovirus status from the catalog of TCR beta chain sequences. V and J gene assignment, in a later analysis, came from comparing TCR nucleotide sequences with IMGT/GENE-DB human TR gene sequences. In a later analysis, CDR3 sequences and most-parsimonious VDJ recombination scenarios were assigned using the TCRdist pipeline. A later analysis defined each TCR beta chain by its CDR3 amino acid sequence plus V-gene family, and excluded reads lacking a unique V-gene family. As a way to deal with suspected cross-contamination and a sequencing artifact, a later analysis dropped 450 to 600 nucleotide sequences that were highly shared and had low generation probability. In a later analysis, a clonal expansion index was calculated for each public chain from normalized within-repertoire ranks of inferred template counts. A later analysis computed generation probabilities with a VDJ recombination model fitted to out-of-frame rearrangements, and checked the results against IGoR. A later analysis scored TCR-TCR, TCR-HLA and TCR-CMV co-occurrence with hypergeometric tests, applying a repertoire-size bias correction to TCR pairs. To estimate false discovery rates, a later analysis permuted the HLA or CMV assignments 20 times. A later analysis grouped co-occurring TCRs with DBSCAN, adding TCRdist sequence similarity when clustering within HLA-allele-positive subsets. Repertoires with fewer than 30,000 or more than 120,000 public chains, plus five repertoires with anomalous nucleotide sharing, were excluded from co-occurrence clustering. Drawn from immuneACCESS, this table holds only the in-frame rearrangements with V and J called that TCRdb kept. Clones are partly lost; checked studies trace under half to an unresolved V gene and leave the rest unexplained. D and trimming come from the DNA, and the V and J calls and clone size come from that table. The sample table contains 120,000 to 150,000 clones; only one count was recorded for around three quarters of them. The top ten clones comprise approximately 6.9% of the sample.

The cohort consisted of 666 healthy bone marrow donors. All cohort members were sampled while nominally healthy, although unrecorded immune exposures were likely present. The donor tested CMV seropositive, placing the donor among the approximately 290 seropositive members of the cohort. Each donor provided a peripheral blood sample, and peripheral blood mononuclear cells were used for TCR beta sequencing. The Qiagen DNeasy Blood Extraction Kit was used to extract genomic DNA from the blood cell samples. General findings and caveats noted by the study authors: A cluster of highly shared sequence variants was judged likely to represent a technical artifact of the sequencing pipeline. The only immune exposure information available for the cohort was CMV serostatus. A later analysis found that TCR association rates varied across HLA loci, with DRB1 alleles showing the most associated TCRs and HLA-C alleles the fewest. The authors suggested that the approach could potentially be generalized to other disease states and immunological phenotypes. Linkage disequilibrium might explain the correlated functional status among segregating V segments, but an unknown experimental factor could not be excluded. Sequencing depth was assumed to be roughly uniform across donors in the presence/absence analyses, though that assumption may not hold. Cytomegalovirus status was reported to be diagnosed by the classifier with high specificity and sensitivity in both the original and validation cohorts. A later genetic analysis associated a missense DCLRE1C variant with V-gene and J-gene trimming of TCR beta chains, and an independent cohort replicated the association. In a later analysis, most CMV-associated TCR beta chains were found to appear HLA-restricted, with HLA associations seemingly driven largely by CMV exposure. Because counts were too low, seventeen rarely observed V segments, including chromosome 9 orphons, were excluded from the earlier analysis of about 500 of the donors. The study gave a list of 150 to 200 TCR beta chains associated with cytomegalovirus. In this cohort, only TCR beta chains were sequenced, and detectable features were limited by the absence of alpha or paired-chain data. In a later analysis, HLA-associated TCR beta chains showed more clonal expansion and lower generation probabilities than non-associated chains that were equally common. Strong co-occurrence of HLA alleles, especially DR and DQ, made assigning TCR associations to individual alleles difficult. In a later analysis, 15,000 to 20,000 TCR beta sequences were associated with specific HLA alleles at a false discovery rate of 0.05. The 87-base-pair reads could not distinguish some IMGT-functional V segments, including TRBV6-2 and TRBV6-3, so those segments were excluded. A further reported finding was that TCR beta sequences accurately predicted the HLA-A and HLA-B alleles for most subjects in the first cohort. In vitro tests confirmed that three of the cytomegalovirus-associated TCR beta chains recognize cytomegalovirus antigens. Because HLA typing was unavailable for some donors at each locus, only the typed subset was used in association tests. An earlier analysis of approximately 590 of the donors showed that most TCR beta V segments appeared in productive rearrangements either about 87% or about 30% of the time, which broadly matched IMGT annotations. Most TCR sequences were observed very rarely across donors, whereas some public TCRs were present in many individuals. In a later analysis, several top co-occurrence clusters were reported to appear linked to parvovirus B19, influenza, CMV and Epstein-Barr virus. In a later genetic analysis, fewer N-insertions in productive TCRs were reported among donors in an Asian-associated ancestry cluster than the roughly 700-donor mean.

Here the chain combines TRBV11-1 and TRBJ1-2; possibly the D gene is TRBD1, per 6 matching bases. The source is a woman between 40 and 50 years old in good health and CMV-seropositive. Sequences were obtained from PBMCs. CDR3 loop: CASSVTGNLYGYTF. The bases are TGTGCCAGCAGCGTCACAGGGAATCTCTATGGCTACACCTTC.